These T cell receptor beta chains were read from a single sample in a study of OX40 agonist ivuxolimab in advanced cancers. Sequenced by immunoSEQ multiplex PCR; TCRdb stores in-frame clones only, minus some. Of roughly 70,000 clones in the sample, around 90% were seen once. Specimen: CD4+ or CD8+ T cells sorted from blood, collected in a trial of the OX40 agonist ivuxolimab. These receptors were taken from an adult with an advanced solid tumor such as melanoma, head and neck, liver or kidney cancer. The CDR3 runs from the conserved cysteine through the conserved F or W.

j_call v_call cdr3_aa
TRBJ2-5 TRBV19 CASRRTGTEETQYF
TRBJ2-3 TRBV11-3 CASSLTSGSPDTQYF
TRBJ2-5 TRBV5-1 CASSLVGGGPQETQYF
TRBJ1-1 TRBV4-1 CASSRLTGIGTEAFF
TRBJ2-2 TRBV6-5 CASKENSGELFF
TRBJ2-1 TRBV11-1 CASSKGTVSYNEQFF
TRBJ2-5 TRBV5-1 CASSLDLTGTETQYF
TRBJ1-1 TRBV5-1 CASSLTGYTEAFF
TRBJ2-7 TRBV6-6 CASTYRKGDEQYF
TRBJ1-2 TRBV19 CASSLQRQGNYGYTF
TRBJ1-4 TRBV19 CASSAMGPEKLFF
TRBJ2-7 TRBV10-3 CATGDRTSYEQYF
TRBJ1-1 TRBV2 CASSEWRGDTEAFF
TRBJ2-7 TRBV10-1 CASSESGGSYEQYF
TRBJ1-1 TRBV25-1 CASTRQGGTEAFF
TRBJ2-7 TRBV28 CASSFSAMRQYF
TRBJ1-1 TRBV27 CASSTDKNTEAFF
TRBJ1-2 TRBV6-6 CASTRGLTYGYTF
TRBJ1-2 TRBV7-3 CASSPTADRGYGYTF
TRBJ1-5 TRBV28 CASSTNGPGGLNQPQHF
TRBJ2-7 TRBV7-2 CASSLDRKTYEQYF
TRBJ2-2 TRBV27 CASSKDRGWAGELFF
TRBJ1-3 TRBV30 CASTTGASGNTIYF
TRBJ2-6 TRBV28 CASSLGFTGANVLTF
TRBJ1-2 TRBV7-2 CASSLGGTGTYGYTF
TRBJ2-2 TRBV5-4 CASSPTSGNTGELFF
TRBJ2-7 TRBV28 CASSSSGRSYEQYF
TRBJ2-7 TRBV6-5 CATFYYEQYF
TRBJ2-7 TRBV11-3 CASSFSGSYEQYF
TRBJ1-2 TRBV6-6 CASSYSQGNYGYTF
TRBJ1-5 TRBV28 CASRRRDARDQPQHF